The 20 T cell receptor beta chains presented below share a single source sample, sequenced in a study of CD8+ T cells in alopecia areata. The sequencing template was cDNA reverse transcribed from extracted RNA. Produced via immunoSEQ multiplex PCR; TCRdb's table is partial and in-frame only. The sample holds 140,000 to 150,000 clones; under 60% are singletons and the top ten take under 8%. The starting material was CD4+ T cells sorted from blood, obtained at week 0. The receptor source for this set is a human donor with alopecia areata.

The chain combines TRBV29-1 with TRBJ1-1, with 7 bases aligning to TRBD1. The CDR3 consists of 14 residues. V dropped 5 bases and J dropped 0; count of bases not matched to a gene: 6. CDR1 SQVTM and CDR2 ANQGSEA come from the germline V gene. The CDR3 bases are TGCAGCGTTAAGAGACAGGGCATGAACACTGAAGCTTTCTTT. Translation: CSVKRQGMNTEAFF.

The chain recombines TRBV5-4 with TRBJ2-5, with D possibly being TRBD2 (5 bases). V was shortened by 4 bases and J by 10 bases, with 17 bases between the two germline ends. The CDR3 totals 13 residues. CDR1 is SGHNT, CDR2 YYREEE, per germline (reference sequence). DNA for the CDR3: TGTGCCAGCAGCCCTGGGAGTCTAGCCCACCAGTACTTC. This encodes CASSPGSLAHQYF.

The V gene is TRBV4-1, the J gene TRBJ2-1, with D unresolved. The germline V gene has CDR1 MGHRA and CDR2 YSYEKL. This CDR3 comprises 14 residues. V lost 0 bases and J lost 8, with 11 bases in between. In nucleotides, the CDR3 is TGCGCCAGCAGCCAAGAGGTCGGTCGCGATGAGCAGTTCTTC. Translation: CASSQEVGRDEQFF.

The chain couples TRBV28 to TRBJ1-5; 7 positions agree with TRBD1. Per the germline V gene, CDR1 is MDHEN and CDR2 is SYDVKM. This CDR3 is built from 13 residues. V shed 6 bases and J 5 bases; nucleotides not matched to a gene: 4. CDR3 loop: CASRGGGDQPQHF. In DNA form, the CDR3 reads TGTGCCAGCAGAGGGGGCGGGGATCAGCCCCAGCATTTT. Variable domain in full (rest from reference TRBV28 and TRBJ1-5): DVKVTQSSRYLVKRTGEKVFLECVQDMDHENMFWYRQDPGLGLRLIYFSYDVKMKEKGDIPEGYSVSREKKERFSLILESASTNQTSMYLCASRGGGDQPQHFGDGTRLSIL.

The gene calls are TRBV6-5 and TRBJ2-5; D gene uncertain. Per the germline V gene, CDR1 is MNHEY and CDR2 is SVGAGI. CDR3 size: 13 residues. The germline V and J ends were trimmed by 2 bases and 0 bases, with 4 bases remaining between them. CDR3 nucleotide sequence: TGTGCCAGCAGTTACCAATACCAAGAGACCCAGTACTTC. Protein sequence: CASSYQYQETQYF.

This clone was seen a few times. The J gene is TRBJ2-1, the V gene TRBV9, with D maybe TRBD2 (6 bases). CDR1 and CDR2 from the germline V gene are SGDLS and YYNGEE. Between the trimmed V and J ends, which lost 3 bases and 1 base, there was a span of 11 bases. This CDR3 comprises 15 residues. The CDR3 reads CASSANSGSYNEQFF. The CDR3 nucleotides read TGTGCCAGCAGCGCAAATAGCGGATCCTACAATGAGCAGTTCTTC. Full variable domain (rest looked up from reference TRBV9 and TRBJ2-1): DSGVTQTPKHLITATGQRVTLRCSPRSGDLSVYWYQQSLDQGLQFLIQYYNGEERAKGNILERFSAQQFPDLHSELNLSSLELGDSALYFCASSANSGSYNEQFFGPGTRLTVL.

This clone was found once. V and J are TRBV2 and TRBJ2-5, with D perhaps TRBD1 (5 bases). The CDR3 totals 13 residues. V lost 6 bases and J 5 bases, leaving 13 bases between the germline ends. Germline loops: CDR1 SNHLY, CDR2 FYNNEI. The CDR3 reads CASSRAIGETQYF. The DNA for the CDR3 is TGTGCCAGCAGCAGGGCGATCGGGGAGACCCAGTACTTC.

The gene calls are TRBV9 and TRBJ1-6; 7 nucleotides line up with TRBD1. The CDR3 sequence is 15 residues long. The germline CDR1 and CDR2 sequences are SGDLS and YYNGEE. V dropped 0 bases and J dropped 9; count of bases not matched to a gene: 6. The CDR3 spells CASSVAMQGGSPLHF. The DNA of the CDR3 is TGTGCCAGCAGCGTAGCTATGCAGGGGGGTTCACCCCTCCACTTT.

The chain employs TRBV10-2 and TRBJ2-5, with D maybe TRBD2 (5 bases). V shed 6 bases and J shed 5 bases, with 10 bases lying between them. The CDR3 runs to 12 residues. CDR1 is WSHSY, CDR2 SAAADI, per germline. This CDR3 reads CASRSSRETQYF. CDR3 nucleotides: TGCGCCAGCAGATCTAGCAGGGAGACCCAGTACTTC.

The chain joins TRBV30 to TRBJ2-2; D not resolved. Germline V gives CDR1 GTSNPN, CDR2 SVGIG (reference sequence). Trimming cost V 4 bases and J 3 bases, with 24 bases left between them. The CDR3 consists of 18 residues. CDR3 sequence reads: CAWNPPGLRVPHTGELFF. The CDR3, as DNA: TGTGCCTGGAACCCCCCCGGTCTTCGAGTCCCTCACACCGGGGAGCTGTTTTTT. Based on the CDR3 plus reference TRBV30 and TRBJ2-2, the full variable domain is SQTIHQWPATLVQPVGSPLSLECTVEGTSNPNLYWYRQAAGRGLQLLFYSVGIGQISSEVPQNLSASRPQDRQFILSSKKLLLSDSGFYLCAWNPPGLRVPHTGELFFGEGSRLTVL.

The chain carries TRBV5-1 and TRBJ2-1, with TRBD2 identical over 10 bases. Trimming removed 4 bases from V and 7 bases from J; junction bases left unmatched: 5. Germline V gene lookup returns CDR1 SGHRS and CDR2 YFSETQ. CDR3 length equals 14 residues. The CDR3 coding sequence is TGCGCCAGCAGCGGGGTAGCGGGGGGAAATGAGCAGTTCTTC. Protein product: CASSGVAGGNEQFF.

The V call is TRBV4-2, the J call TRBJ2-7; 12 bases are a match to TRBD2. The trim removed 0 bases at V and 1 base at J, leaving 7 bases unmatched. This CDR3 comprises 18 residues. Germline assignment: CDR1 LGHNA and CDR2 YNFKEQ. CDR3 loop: CASSQDLSLAGGSYEQYF. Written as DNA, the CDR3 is TGTGCCAGCAGCCAAGACCTCTCGCTAGCGGGGGGGTCCTACGAGCAGTACTTC.

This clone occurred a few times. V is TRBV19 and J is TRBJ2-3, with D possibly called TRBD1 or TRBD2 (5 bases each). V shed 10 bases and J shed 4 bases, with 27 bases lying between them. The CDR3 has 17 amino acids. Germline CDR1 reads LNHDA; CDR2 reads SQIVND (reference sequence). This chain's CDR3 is CATARGSSTPSADTQYF. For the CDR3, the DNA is TGTGCCACTGCCCGGGGCTCTAGCACCCCCAGCGCAGATACGCAGTATTTT.

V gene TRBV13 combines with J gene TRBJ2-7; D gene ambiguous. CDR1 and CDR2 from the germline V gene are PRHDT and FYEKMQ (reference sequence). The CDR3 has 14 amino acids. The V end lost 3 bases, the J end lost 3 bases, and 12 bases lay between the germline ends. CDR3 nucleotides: TGTGCCAGCAGCTTCCCCACCGATCTCTACGAGCAGTACTTC. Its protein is CASSFPTDLYEQYF.

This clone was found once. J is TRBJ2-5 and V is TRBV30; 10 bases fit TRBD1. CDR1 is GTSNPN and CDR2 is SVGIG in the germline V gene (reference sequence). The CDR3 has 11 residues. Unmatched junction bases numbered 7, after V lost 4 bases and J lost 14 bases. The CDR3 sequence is CAWTMGDRGYF. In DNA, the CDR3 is TGTGCCTGGACTATGGGGGACAGGGGTTACTTC. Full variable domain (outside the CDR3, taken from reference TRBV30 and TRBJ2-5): SQTIHQWPATLVQPVGSPLSLECTVEGTSNPNLYWYRQAAGRGLQLLFYSVGIGQISSEVPQNLSASRPQDRQFILSSKKLLLSDSGFYLCAWTMGDRGYFGPGTRLLVL.

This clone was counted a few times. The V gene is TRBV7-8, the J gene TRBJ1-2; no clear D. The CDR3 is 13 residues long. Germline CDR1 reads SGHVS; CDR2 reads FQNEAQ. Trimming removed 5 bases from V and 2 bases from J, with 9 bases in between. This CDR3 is CASSNQENYGYTF. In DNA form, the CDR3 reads TGTGCCAGCAGCAACCAGGAGAACTATGGCTACACCTTC.

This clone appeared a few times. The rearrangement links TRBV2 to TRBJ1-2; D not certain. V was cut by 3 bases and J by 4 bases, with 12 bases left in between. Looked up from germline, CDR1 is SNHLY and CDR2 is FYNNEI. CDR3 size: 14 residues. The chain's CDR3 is CASSDSGNSYGYTF. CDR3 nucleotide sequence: TGTGCCAGCAGTGATTCCGGGAATAGCTATGGCTACACCTTC.

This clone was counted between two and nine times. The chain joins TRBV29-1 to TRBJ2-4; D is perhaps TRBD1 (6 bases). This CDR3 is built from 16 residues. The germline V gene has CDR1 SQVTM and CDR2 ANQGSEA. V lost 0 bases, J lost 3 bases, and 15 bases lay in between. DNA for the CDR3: TGCAGCGTTGAAGACCTAACAGGGCCCGGCAAAAACATTCAGTACTTC. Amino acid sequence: CSVEDLTGPGKNIQYF.

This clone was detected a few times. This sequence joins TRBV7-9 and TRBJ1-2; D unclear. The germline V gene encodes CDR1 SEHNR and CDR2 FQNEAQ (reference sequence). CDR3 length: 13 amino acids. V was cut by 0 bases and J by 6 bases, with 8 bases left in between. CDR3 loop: CASSLAAGDGYTF. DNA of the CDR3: TGTGCCAGCAGCTTAGCGGCAGGAGATGGCTACACCTTC.

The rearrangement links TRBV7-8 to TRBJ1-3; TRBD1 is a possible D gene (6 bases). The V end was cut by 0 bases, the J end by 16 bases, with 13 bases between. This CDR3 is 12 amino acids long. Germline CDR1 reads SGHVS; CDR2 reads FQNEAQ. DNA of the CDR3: TGTGCCAGCAGCTTAGCGGGGGCCCACGCGTATTTT. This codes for CASSLAGAHAYF.